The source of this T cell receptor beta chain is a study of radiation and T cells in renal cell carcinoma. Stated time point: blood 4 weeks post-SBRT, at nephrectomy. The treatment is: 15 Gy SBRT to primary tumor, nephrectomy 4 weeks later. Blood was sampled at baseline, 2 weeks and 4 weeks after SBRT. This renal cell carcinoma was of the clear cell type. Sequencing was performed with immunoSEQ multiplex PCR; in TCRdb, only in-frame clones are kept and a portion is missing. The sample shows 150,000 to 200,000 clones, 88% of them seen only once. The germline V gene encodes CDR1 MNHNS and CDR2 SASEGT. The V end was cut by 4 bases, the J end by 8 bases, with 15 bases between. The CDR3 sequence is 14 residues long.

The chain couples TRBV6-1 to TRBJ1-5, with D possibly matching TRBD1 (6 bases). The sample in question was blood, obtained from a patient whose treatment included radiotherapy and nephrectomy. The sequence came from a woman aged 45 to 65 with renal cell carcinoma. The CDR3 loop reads CASSVPGGHKPQHF. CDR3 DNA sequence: TGTGCCAGCAGTGTCCCGGGGGGCCACAAGCCCCAGCATTTT.